What follows describes a single T cell receptor beta chain. No antigen is known for it. Nothing much larger sits one base from this clone, and base qualities are not available. The immunoSEQ Assay, a bias-controlled multiplex PCR, was used to amplify TCRbeta CDR3 regions from genomic DNA. The source study handled its data this way. The number of nucleated cells in each sample was estimated from the amplification of reference gene primers within the assay. To quantify the absolute abundance of each unique TCRbeta CDR3 rearrangement, sequence reads were collapsed and filtered. For each sample, productive Simpson clonality was calculated as the square root of Simpson's diversity index across productive rearrangements. Imported from immuneACCESS, the table was reduced by TCRdb to in-frame sequences with V and J called. These copies leave out some clones; in studies compared against another copy, an unresolved V gene accounts for under half, and the cause of the remainder is not known. That table is the source of V, J and clone size, and D and trimming were worked out from the DNA. For this sample the table gives under 200,000 clones, of which approximately 86% were detected only once. The biggest ten clones account for 9.8% of the sample.

This specimen comes from a study of blood T cell repertoires in COVID-19 (dated by TCRdb to between 2020 and 2021). Regarding the study in general: Samples from collaborators originated in the United States, Italy and Spain and spanned both the acute and convalescent phases of COVID-19. The prospective study material was composed of cDNA or gDNA derived from T cells, B-cell-depleted T cells, or PBMCs. Subjects who had been exposed to COVID-19, were actively infected with it, or had recovered from it provided the deeply sampled blood TCRbeta repertoires that made up the dataset. Samples were obtained from the ongoing ImmuneRACE study (first 160 participants) and from about 1,300 subjects provided by 6 global collaborators. Where HLA class I and class II types were available, the types were taken from metadata supplied by the sample provider, not from assay-based typing. The sample metadata nearly always contained a de-identified subject ID, COVID-19 status, age in years and sex. The repertoires were made available in a free public database intended to serve as a resource for research on the immune response to SARS-CoV-2. The paper as a whole reports these results and caveats: The quantity of clinical and demographic metadata differed by source and by participant and was supplied without curation.

The CDR3 runs 15 residues from the cysteine to the phenylalanine. Only the CDR3 DNA stays, 45 bases, in frame from base 1. The V end gives up 4 bases and the J end 6 bases, leaving 5 bases in the junction not matched to a gene. The germline V gene (reference sequence) supplies CDR1 MNHEY and CDR2 SMNVEV. Whole blood was collected in K2EDTA tubes by collaborating institutions according to the institutions' own protocols. For TCRbeta analysis, collaborator samples were shipped as frozen whole blood, as isolated PBMCs, or as DNA extracted from either sample type. The sequenced sample was peripheral blood. The chain uses TRBV27 and TRBJ1-6, and TRBD1 matches 8 of the central bases. This clonotype was obtained from a woman at least 80 years old with acute or convalescent COVID-19. The sequenced DNA: TGTGCCAGCAGTTCTTCAACAGGGGGTAATTCACCCCTCCACTTT. It translates as CASSSSTGGNSPLHF.